The clone carrying this TCR beta chain has just a few counts. The data are from a study of beta chain features in type 1 diabetes. The sequenced template was cDNA made from the entire isolated RNA. Produced via immunoSEQ multiplex PCR; TCRdb's table is partial and in-frame only. The data hold a few hundred thousand clones, with about 19% observed a single time. J was trimmed by 9 bases and V by 4 bases; bases with no gene match: 11. This CDR3 spans 15 amino acids. The germline V gene encodes CDR1 SNHLY and CDR2 FYNNEI. The TCR sequence derives from a woman under 30 in good health. The chain carries TRBV2 and TRBJ2-1; TRBD2 aligns across 8 bases. The specimen sequenced was naive CD4+ T cells from blood. As DNA, the CDR3 is TGTGCCAGCAGTGCGGGACTAGAGGGAGGGAGTGAGCAGTTCTTC. Protein sequence: CASSAGLEGGSEQFF.